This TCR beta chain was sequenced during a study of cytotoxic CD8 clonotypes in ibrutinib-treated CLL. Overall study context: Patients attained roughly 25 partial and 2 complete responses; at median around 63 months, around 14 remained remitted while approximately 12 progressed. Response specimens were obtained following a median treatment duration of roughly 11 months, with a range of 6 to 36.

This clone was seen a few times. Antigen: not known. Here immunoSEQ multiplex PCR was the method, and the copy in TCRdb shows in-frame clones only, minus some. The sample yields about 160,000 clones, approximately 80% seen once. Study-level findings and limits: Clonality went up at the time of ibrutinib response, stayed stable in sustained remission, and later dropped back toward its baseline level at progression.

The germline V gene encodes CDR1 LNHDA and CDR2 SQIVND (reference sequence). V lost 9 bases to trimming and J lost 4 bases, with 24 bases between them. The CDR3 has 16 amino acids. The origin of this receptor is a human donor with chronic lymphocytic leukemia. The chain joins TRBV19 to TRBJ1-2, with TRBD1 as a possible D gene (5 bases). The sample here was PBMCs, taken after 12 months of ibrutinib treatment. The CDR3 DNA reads TGTGCCAGCCGCCCGCAGGGAAAGTCGGCTGTCTATGGCTACACCTTC. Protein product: CASRPQGKSAVYGYTF.